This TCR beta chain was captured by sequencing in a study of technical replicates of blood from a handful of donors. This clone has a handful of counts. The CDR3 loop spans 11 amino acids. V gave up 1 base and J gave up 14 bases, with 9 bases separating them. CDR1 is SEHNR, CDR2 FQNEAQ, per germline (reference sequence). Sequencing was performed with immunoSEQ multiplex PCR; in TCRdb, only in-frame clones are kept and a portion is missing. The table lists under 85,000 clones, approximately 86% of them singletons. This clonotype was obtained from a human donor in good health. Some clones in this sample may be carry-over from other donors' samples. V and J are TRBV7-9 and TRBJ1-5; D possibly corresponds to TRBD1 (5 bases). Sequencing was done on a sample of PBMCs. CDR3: CASSLGRGKHF. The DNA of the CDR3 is TGTGCCAGCAGCTTAGGGAGGGGTAAGCATTTT.